Listed here are 28 T cell receptor beta chains from one sample, sequenced in a study of blood T cell repertoires in COVID-19. The protocol was immunoSEQ multiplex PCR, while the TCRdb copy is restricted to in-frame clones and leaves out a portion. The table records 250,000 or so clones, around 90% of them present only once. Sample: peripheral blood. The receptors come from a man aged 30 to 45 with COVID-19, enrolled during active disease.

About this clone: Other nucleotide sequences in the sample specify the same CDR3. The rearrangement joins TRBV20-1 to TRBJ1-5; D gene uncertain. The ends were cut back, 3 bases at V and 0 bases at J, with 9 bases in the middle. This CDR3 spans 14 amino acids. From germline, CDR1 is DFQATT and CDR2 SNEGSKA (reference sequence). For the CDR3, the DNA is TGCAGTGCTAGTAGCGGATATAGCAATCAGCCCCAGCATTTT. This sequence encodes CSASSGYSNQPQHF.

The CDR3 nucleotides read TGTGCCAGTTCGTCGGGACAGGACAACGAGCAGTACTTC. It encodes CASSSGQDNEQYF. The chain links TRBV18 to TRBJ2-7; 8 bases fit TRBD1. The CDR3 consists of 13 residues. Trimming removed 9 bases from V and 5 bases from J; junction bases left unmatched: 9. Germline V gene lookup returns CDR1 KGHSH and CDR2 LQKENI.

The V and J genes are TRBV7-2 and TRBJ1-2; TRBD1 agrees at 12 bases. Germline CDR1 and CDR2: SGHTA and FQGNSA. The V gene end was trimmed by 4 bases and the J gene end by 6 bases; junction bases not matched to a gene: 12. The CDR3 length is 17 residues. The DNA for the CDR3 is TGTGCCAGCAGCTCAAGTGCCGGGACAGGGGGCCGGGATGGCTACACCTTC. Translating it yields CASSSSAGTGGRDGYTF.

This clone was seen a single time. This rearrangement joins TRBV9 to TRBJ2-6, with D perhaps TRBD2 (5 bases). The V gene lost 0 bases and the J gene lost 3 bases, with 7 bases spanning the gap. The CDR3 contains 15 residues. CDR1 and CDR2 from the germline V gene are SGDLS and YYNGEE. In DNA form, the CDR3 reads TGTGCCAGCAGCGTAGTAGGAGGTGGGGCCAACGTCCTGACTTTC. Translating it yields CASSVVGGGANVLTF.

The chain is built from TRBV29-1 and TRBJ1-2; D remains unclear. The CDR3 is 12 amino acids. Per the germline V gene, CDR1 is SQVTM and CDR2 is ANQGSEA. The V and J ends lost 4 bases and 6 bases respectively, with 12 bases between them. DNA of the CDR3: TGCAGCGTTGGGAATCAGGTGGATGGCTACACCTTC. Translation: CSVGNQVDGYTF.

CDR3 bases: TGTGCCAGTAGTTTCAGGCAGGGGCCCACTGGCTACACCTTC. It codes for CASSFRQGPTGYTF. This chain joins TRBV19 and TRBJ1-2; possibly TRBD1 for D (6 bases). The CDR3 contains 14 residues. Germline CDR1 LNHDA, CDR2 SQIVND (reference sequence). Trimming shortened V by 5 bases and J by 7 bases, and 17 bases separated the two germline ends.

This clone was detected a few times. J is TRBJ2-7 and V is TRBV4-1; D remains ambiguous. Germline V CDR1 and CDR2: MGHRA, YSYEKL. V lost 4 bases, J lost 1 base, and 14 bases lay in between. The CDR3 contains 15 residues. For the CDR3, the DNA is TGCGCCAGCAGCCCGGCAGCGACGGATTCCTACGAGCAGTACTTC. Residues: CASSPAATDSYEQYF.

The rearrangement joins TRBV19 to TRBJ1-5; a weak D match, TRBD1 (6 bases). CDR1 is LNHDA, CDR2 SQIVND, per germline (reference sequence). This CDR3 contains 17 residues. V was trimmed by 7 bases and J by 0 bases, leaving 19 bases between them. The DNA for the CDR3 is TGTGCCAGTAAGGGGGGGGGCCGAGGGTTTAGCAATCAGCCCCAGCATTTT. This translates into CASKGGGRGFSNQPQHF.

CDR3 coding DNA: TGTGCCAGCAGCTCCACAACCCCGGGACAGGGGGTTGTAGCTTTCTTT. It encodes CASSSTTPGQGVVAFF. This sequence joins TRBV7-6 and TRBJ1-1, with TRBD1 identical over 11 bases. Unmatched junction bases numbered 14, after V lost 4 bases and J lost 10 bases. This CDR3 is built from 16 residues. Germline V lookup: CDR1 SGHVS, CDR2 FNYEAQ.

This clone has just one count. The chain combines TRBV9 with TRBJ2-5; no firm D call. The CDR3 runs to 16 residues. Trimming removed 0 bases at V and 0 bases at J, with 12 bases between. Germline loops: CDR1 SGDLS, CDR2 YYNGEE. This CDR3 is CASSVGIDTNQETQYF. Written as DNA, the CDR3 is TGTGCCAGCAGCGTAGGAATAGATACTAACCAAGAGACCCAGTACTTC.

CDR3 loop: CASSSRGGLYNEQFF. In nucleotides, the CDR3 is TGTGCCAGCAGTTCCCGGGGGGGCCTCTACAATGAGCAGTTCTTC. The chain combines TRBV6-5 with TRBJ2-1; 8 bases match TRBD2. The germline gives CDR1 MNHEY, CDR2 SVGAGI. The CDR3 loop spans 15 amino acids. The V segment lost 4 bases and the J segment 3 bases; nucleotides outside the gene matches: 5.

The rearrangement links TRBV18 to TRBJ2-7; 9 bases align to TRBD2. The CDR3 sequence is 15 residues long. Germline CDR1 and CDR2: KGHSH and LQKENI. V lost 2 bases, J lost 4 bases, and 6 bases stayed unmatched. This CDR3 is CASSPGAGGKYEQYF. CDR3 sequence (DNA): TGTGCCAGCTCACCAGGCGCGGGGGGGAAGTACGAGCAGTACTTC.

The J gene is TRBJ1-5, the V gene TRBV2; D gene uncertain. This CDR3 has 18 amino acids. Trimming stripped 4 bases from V and 4 bases from J, with 23 bases between. Germline assignment: CDR1 SNHLY and CDR2 FYNNEI. CDR3 protein: CASSVPRGGSVANQPQHF. In nucleotides, the CDR3 is TGTGCCAGCAGTGTGCCCCGGGGAGGGTCCGTAGCAAATCAGCCCCAGCATTTT.

The chain combines TRBV30 with TRBJ1-4; D may be TRBD1 (5 bases). Trimming shortened V by 1 base and J by 5 bases, and 14 bases separated the two germline ends. Germline assignment: CDR1 GTSNPN and CDR2 SVGIG (reference sequence). The CDR3 has 15 residues. CDR3 nucleotides: TGTGCCTGGAGTGCGACAGAGACACTCAATGAAAAACTGTTTTTT. This gives the protein CAWSATETLNEKLFF.

This clone was recorded once. The chain carries TRBV9 and TRBJ1-1; the match to TRBD1 covers 8 bases. Germline V lookup: CDR1 SGDLS, CDR2 YYNGEE. V trimming: 0 bases; J trimming: 0 bases; junction bases outside the gene matches: 7. The CDR3 sequence is 17 residues long. CDR3 DNA sequence: TGTGCCAGCAGCGTAGACGGAGGGACAGGACTGAACACTGAAGCTTTCTTT. This codes for CASSVDGGTGLNTEAFF.

This sequence joins TRBV7-2 and TRBJ1-4; D unresolved. Trimming took off 5 bases at V and 13 bases at J, with 14 bases between the two ends. Per germline, CDR1 SGHTA and CDR2 FQGNSA. This CDR3 comprises 12 residues. The CDR3 region has the DNA TGTGCCAGCAGCCCCTTCCCCGGAGGACTGTTTTTT. The encoded protein is CASSPFPGGLFF.

This sequence joins TRBV5-1 and TRBJ2-3, with D perhaps TRBD2 (7 bases). Trimming took 0 bases from V and 2 from J, leaving 10 bases between them. This CDR3 region has 15 residues. CDR1 is SGHRS, CDR2 YFSETQ, per germline. CDR3 residues: CASSLVGGHTDTQYF. DNA for the CDR3: TGCGCCAGCAGCTTGGTCGGGGGGCACACAGATACGCAGTATTTT.

In nucleotides, the CDR3 is TGTGCCAGCAGCCCCCGGGACAGGCTCAATGAGCAGTTCTTC. Translated, it gives CASSPRDRLNEQFF. The gene calls are TRBV13 and TRBJ2-1; 8 nucleotides align to TRBD1. Trimming took 5 bases from V and 6 from J; bases not matched to a gene: 6. Per germline, CDR1 PRHDT and CDR2 FYEKMQ (reference sequence). This CDR3 contains 14 residues. The full variable domain, its missing parts supplied by reference TRBV13 and TRBJ2-1, is AAGVIQSPRHLIKEKRETATLKCYPIPRHDTVYWYQQGPGQDPQFLISFYEKMQSDKGSIPDRFSAQQFSDYHSELNMSSLELGDSALYFCASSPRDRLNEQFFGPGTRLTVL.

V gene TRBV6-5 combines with J gene TRBJ2-1; no reliable D call. The CDR3 is 13 amino acids. CDR1 is MNHEY, CDR2 SVGAGI, per germline. Trimming shortened V by 5 bases and J by 4 bases, and 9 bases separated the two germline ends. CDR3: CASSKTNYNEQFF. The CDR3 DNA is TGTGCCAGCAGTAAGACAAATTACAATGAGCAGTTCTTC.

The rearrangement joins TRBV2 to TRBJ1-2, with D unresolved. The CDR3 runs to 17 residues. Germline assignment: CDR1 SNHLY and CDR2 FYNNEI. V lost 2 bases, J lost 7 bases, and 23 bases lay in between. CDR3 region: CASSELFASTYAGGYTF. The DNA for the CDR3 is TGTGCCAGCAGTGAATTGTTTGCGTCGACTTATGCGGGTGGCTACACCTTC.

In nucleotides, the CDR3 is TGTGCCAGTCCTGGGCAGGGGAAGAACACCATATATTTT. This codes for CASPGQGKNTIYF. The rearrangement links TRBV6-5 to TRBJ1-3; D perhaps matches TRBD1 (6 bases). This CDR3 region has 13 residues. The germline V gene has CDR1 MNHEY and CDR2 SVGAGI. With 9 bases removed from V and 7 bases from J, the gap between germline ends came to 16 bases.

In its sample, this clone was seen once. The chain employs TRBV18 and TRBJ1-1; a weak D match, TRBD1 (5 bases). Germline V CDR1 and CDR2: KGHSH, LQKENI. The CDR3 consists of 13 residues. V shed 1 base and J shed 5 bases, with 8 bases lying between them. Here the CDR3 reads CASSPRGWTEAFF. In DNA, the CDR3 is TGTGCCAGCTCACCACGGGGCTGGACTGAAGCTTTCTTT.

The genes are TRBV5-1 and TRBJ2-7; possibly TRBD2 for D (5 bases). V was clipped by 4 bases and J by 7 bases, with 21 bases between them. Per the germline V gene, CDR1 is SGHRS and CDR2 is YFSETQ. The CDR3 is made up of 15 amino acids. CDR3 coding DNA: TGCGCCAGCAGCCTAGTAGTAGCGTTGCCTAAGGAGCAGTACTTC. Residues: CASSLVVALPKEQYF.

J is TRBJ2-6 and V is TRBV4-1; 8 nucleotides agree with TRBD1. This CDR3 spans 18 amino acids. Trimming took 3 bases from V and 0 from J; bases not matched to a gene: 7. CDR1 is MGHRA, CDR2 YSYEKL, per germline. The CDR3 loop is CASSQRGQVVSGANVLTF. CDR3 nucleotides: TGCGCCAGCAGCCAGCGGGGACAGGTTGTCTCTGGGGCCAACGTCCTGACTTTC.

The chain couples TRBV10-3 to TRBJ2-5; 11 positions match TRBD2. The V and J ends lost 2 bases and 2 bases, in that order; junction bases with no gene match: 10. CDR1 is ENHRY, CDR2 SYGVKD, per germline. The CDR3 contains 18 residues. CDR3 in amino acids: CAISEPPGLAEKQETQYF. CDR3 DNA: TGTGCCATCAGTGAGCCCCCGGGACTAGCGGAAAAACAAGAGACCCAGTACTTC.

The chain links TRBV6-6 to TRBJ1-1; D gene unclear. This CDR3 has 12 residues. With 6 bases removed from V and 12 bases from J, the gap between germline ends came to 17 bases. Looked up from germline, CDR1 is MNHNY and CDR2 is SVGAGI (reference sequence). CDR3 sequence reads: CASSDGSDQTFF. In DNA, the CDR3 is TGTGCCAGCAGCGACGGGTCGGATCAGACTTTCTTT.

The rearrangement joins TRBV5-1 to TRBJ2-1; TRBD2 matches 9 bases. This CDR3 spans 16 amino acids. V lost 4 bases to trimming and J lost 3 bases; unmatched junction nucleotides: 8. Germline V CDR1 and CDR2: SGHRS, YFSETQ. CDR3 sequence reads: CASSTQTSGVYNEQFF. DNA for the CDR3: TGCGCCAGCAGCACCCAGACTAGCGGCGTCTACAATGAGCAGTTCTTC. The full variable domain, its missing parts supplied by reference TRBV5-1 and TRBJ2-1, is KAGVTQTPRYLIKTRGQQVTLSCSPISGHRSVSWYQQTPGQGLQFLFEYFSETQRNKGNFPGRFSGRQFSNSRSEMNVSTLELGDSALYLCASSTQTSGVYNEQFFGPGTRLTVL.

This chain joins TRBV30 and TRBJ2-6; D gene unclear. The CDR3 spans 13 residues. V lost 1 base and J 2 bases, leaving 3 bases between the germline ends. From germline, CDR1 is GTSNPN and CDR2 SVGIG (reference sequence). The CDR3 loop is CAWSATGANVLTF. The CDR3 nucleotides are TGTGCCTGGAGTGCCACTGGGGCCAACGTCCTGACTTTC. Supplemented by reference TRBV30 and TRBJ2-6, the full variable domain reads SQTIHQWPATLVQPVGSPLSLECTVEGTSNPNLYWYRQAAGRGLQLLFYSVGIGQISSEVPQNLSASRPQDRQFILSSKKLLLSDSGFYLCAWSATGANVLTFGAGSRLTVL.